The 15 T cell receptor beta chains below all came from one sample that was sequenced in a study of T cell repertoires in cytomegalovirus infection. TCRdb re-called the reads through MiXCR, storing one row per CDR3 protein. In the table there are fewer than 550,000 distinct CDR3 sequences, about 25% of which are singletons. The sample taken for sequencing was PBMCs. The receptor set was obtained from a human donor in good health (CMV status not recorded). Some clones in this sample may be carry-over from other donors' samples.

The rearrangement links TRBV10-1 to TRBJ2-5, with D possibly called TRBD1 or TRBD2 (5 bases each). This CDR3 region has 14 residues. Per germline, CDR1 WNHNN and CDR2 SYGVQD (reference sequence). The V end was cut by 5 bases, the J end by 10 bases, with 20 bases between. CDR3 DNA sequence: TGCGCCAGCAGTTCCGGGACCGGCGGACGGAACCAGTACTTC. Translating gives CASSSGTGGRNQYF.

This clonotype was counted many times. This rearrangement joins TRBV7-2 to TRBJ1-1; tentative D call: TRBD1 (5 bases). Trimming took off 1 base at V and 10 bases at J, with 10 bases between the two ends. The germline CDR1 and CDR2 sequences are SGHTA and FQGNSA. This CDR3 region has 12 residues. The CDR3 DNA sequence: TGTGCCAGCAGCTTAGAGGGGAGTCGAGCTTTCTTT. Its protein product is CASSLEGSRAFF.

This clonotype was seen ten or more times. The chain has TRBV7-8 and TRBJ2-1, with a possible D match to TRBD2 (6 bases). The CDR3 is 16 amino acids. Germline V CDR1 and CDR2: SGHVS, FQNEAQ. The V and J ends lost 2 bases and 1 base respectively, with 12 bases between them. CDR3 nucleotides: TGTGCCAGCAGCTTAAGGGCTAGCGCTTCCTACAATGAGCAGTTCTTC. Its translation: CASSLRASASYNEQFF. The variable domain in full, with the rest retrieved from reference TRBV7-8 and TRBJ2-1, is GAGVSQSPRYKVAKRGQDVALRCDPISGHVSLFWYQQALGQGPEFLTYFQNEAQLDKSGLPSDRFFAERPEGSVSTLKIQRTQQEDSAVYLCASSLRASASYNEQFFGPGTRLTVL.

V gene TRBV7-2 combines with J gene TRBJ2-5; 8 bases match TRBD2. CDR3 length: 15 amino acids. V was pared by 4 bases and J by 2 bases, with 6 bases of the junction left unmatched. From germline, CDR1 is SGHTA and CDR2 FQGNSA. The CDR3 DNA is TGTGCCAGCAGCTCGTTTAGCGGGGTTCAAGAGACCCAGTACTTC. Its protein product is CASSSFSGVQETQYF.

This clonotype has a handful of counts. The rearrangement links TRBV7-8 to TRBJ1-4; 9 nucleotides line up with TRBD1. After removal of 5 bases from V and 5 bases from J, the junction contained 6 bases not matched to a gene. The germline V gene has CDR1 SGHVS and CDR2 FQNEAQ. The CDR3 length is 15 residues. CDR3 sequence: CASSRTGTGNEKLFF. The CDR3 coding sequence is TGTGCCAGCAGCCGAACCGGGACAGGGAATGAAAAACTGTTTTTT. Drawing the rest from reference TRBV7-8 and TRBJ1-4, the complete variable domain is GAGVSQSPRYKVAKRGQDVALRCDPISGHVSLFWYQQALGQGPEFLTYFQNEAQLDKSGLPSDRFFAERPEGSVSTLKIQRTQQEDSAVYLCASSRTGTGNEKLFFGSGTQLSVL.

This clonotype appeared many times. The CDR3 spells CASSLSRTEAFF. Here the CDR3 DNA reads TGTGCCAGCAGCTTATCGCGGACTGAAGCTTTCTTT. The chain couples TRBV7-9 to TRBJ1-1; D is unclear. From germline, CDR1 is SEHNR and CDR2 FQNEAQ (reference sequence). V lost 2 bases and J 5 bases, leaving 6 bases between the germline ends. This CDR3 comprises 12 residues.

This clonotype was seen many times. This chain links TRBV6-1 with TRBJ2-4; TRBD2 aligns across 9 bases. J lost 5 bases, V lost 6 bases, and 5 bases had no gene match. This CDR3 has 14 residues. CDR1 MNHNS and CDR2 SASEGT come from the germline V gene. CDR3 region: CASSYRLAENIQYF. The CDR3 DNA reads as TGTGCCAGCAGCTACCGACTAGCGGAAAACATTCAGTACTTC.

The V gene is TRBV5-5, the J gene TRBJ1-1, with D hard to call. Germline assignment: CDR1 SGHKS and CDR2 YYEKEE (reference sequence). Between the trimmed V and J ends, which lost 3 bases and 5 bases, there was a span of 11 bases. The CDR3 has 13 amino acids. CDR3 bases: TGTGCCAGCAGCTCAACAAGGCGGACTGAAGCTTTCTTT. As protein: CASSSTRRTEAFF.

The chain couples TRBV3-1 to TRBJ2-3; either TRBD1 or TRBD2 may fit D (5 bases each). CDR3 length: 15 amino acids. Germline V gene sequence: CDR1 LGHDT, CDR2 YNNKEL (reference sequence). V lost 6 bases and J 1 base, leaving 14 bases between the germline ends. The chain's CDR3 is CASSGWQGRTDTQYF. CDR3 bases: TGTGCCAGCAGTGGTTGGCAGGGACGCACAGATACGCAGTATTTT.

This clonotype was counted a few times. Because the CDR3 is missing its conserved closing phenylalanine or tryptophan, this is likely a read error. It is unclear where the CDR3 begins or ends on the DNA, so no DNA is shown, and the CDR3 is as TCRdb lists it. The rearrangement links TRBV6-2 or TRBV6-3 to TRBJ2-1; the table's D call, TRBD2, has no DNA check behind it. Germline assignment: CDR1 MNHEY and CDR2 SVGEGT. The CDR3 is 13 residues long, ends included. The CDR3 here is CASSRETTAPLSV.

This clonotype showed up just a few times. The J gene is TRBJ1-1, the V gene TRBV5-4; perhaps TRBD1 as D (5 bases). The length of the CDR3 is 15 residues. Trimming cost V 0 bases and J 0 bases, with 9 bases left between them. Looked up from germline, CDR1 is SGHNT and CDR2 is YYREEE (reference sequence). The CDR3 reads CASSLGGDLNTEAFF. The CDR3 DNA follows: TGTGCCAGCAGCTTGGGGGGGGATTTGAACACTGAAGCTTTCTTT.

There are many counts of this clonotype. V usage is TRBV7-2 and J usage is TRBJ2-5, with TRBD1 identical over 7 bases. The CDR3 runs 16 residues. With 4 bases clipped from V and 2 bases from J, the junction kept 10 bases outside the gene matches. Germline loops: CDR1 SGHTA, CDR2 FQGNSA. CDR3 DNA: TGTGCCAGCAGCTCCTGGGTTCCGGGACAGCAAGAGACCCAGTACTTC. It is translated as CASSSWVPGQQETQYF.

This sequence joins TRBV5-1 and TRBJ2-7, with 7 bases matching TRBD2. Germline V gene lookup returns CDR1 SGHRS and CDR2 YFSETQ. The J segment lost 2 bases and the V segment lost 2 bases, leaving 4 bases of the junction unmatched. CDR3 size: 14 residues. DNA of the CDR3: TGCGCCAGCAGCTTTTCGAGCGGGGCCTACGAGCAGTACTTC. Protein sequence: CASSFSSGAYEQYF. Variable domain in full (rest from reference TRBV5-1 and TRBJ2-7): KAGVTQTPRYLIKTRGQQVTLSCSPISGHRSVSWYQQTPGQGLQFLFEYFSETQRNKGNFPGRFSGRQFSNSRSEMNVSTLELGDSALYLCASSFSSGAYEQYFGPGTRLTVT.

The chain is built from TRBV6-2 or TRBV6-3 and TRBJ2-7; 8 bases match TRBD2. CDR3 length equals 14 residues. Germline V gene data show CDR1 as MNHEY and CDR2 as SVGEGT. J was trimmed by 2 bases and V by 5 bases; bases with no gene match: 5. CDR3 DNA sequence: TGTGCCAGCAGTGCTAGCGGGTTACCCTACGAGCAGTACGTC. Protein: CASSASGLPYEQYV.

The sample holds many counts of this clonotype. V usage is TRBV6-2 or TRBV6-3 and J usage is TRBJ2-3, with D perhaps TRBD1 (6 bases). Germline values: CDR1 MNHEY, CDR2 SVGEGT. Trimming took off 6 bases at V and 6 bases at J, with 16 bases between the two ends. The CDR3 contains 14 residues. CDR3 DNA sequence: TGTGCCAGCAGAGACAGGTTCTTGGGGGATACGCAGTATTTT. Translated, it gives CASRDRFLGDTQYF.